This T cell receptor beta chain comes out of a study of cytotoxic CD8 clonotypes in ibrutinib-treated CLL. The repertoire was sequenced with immunoSEQ multiplex PCR; TCRdb's copy has only in-frame clones and lacks some. Seen here are approximately 350,000 clones, about 61% observed once, and the top ten hold roughly 6.8%. The CDR3 runs 14 residues. Trimming cost V 0 bases and J 5 bases; bases outside gene matches: 2. The germline gives CDR1 SGHRS, CDR2 YFSETQ. The specimen comprised PBMCs, sampled after 36 months of ibrutinib treatment. V and J are TRBV5-1 and TRBJ2-7; 10 bases are a match to TRBD1. The TCR was taken from a human donor with chronic lymphocytic leukemia. The CDR3 DNA follows: TGCGCCAGCAGCTTGGTGGGGACAGGGGACGAGCAGTACTTC. This gives the protein CASSLVGTGDEQYF.